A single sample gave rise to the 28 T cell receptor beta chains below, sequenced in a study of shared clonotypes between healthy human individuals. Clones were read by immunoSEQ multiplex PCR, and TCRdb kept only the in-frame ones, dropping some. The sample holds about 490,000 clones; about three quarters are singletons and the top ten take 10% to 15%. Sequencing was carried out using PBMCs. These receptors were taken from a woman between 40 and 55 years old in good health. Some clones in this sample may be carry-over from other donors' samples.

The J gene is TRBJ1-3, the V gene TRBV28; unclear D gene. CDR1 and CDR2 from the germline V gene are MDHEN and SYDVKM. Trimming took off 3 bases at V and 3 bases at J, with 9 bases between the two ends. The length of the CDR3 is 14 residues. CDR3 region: CASSFSGSGNTIYF. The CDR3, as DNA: TGTGCCAGCAGTTTTTCGGGGAGTGGAAACACCATATATTTT.

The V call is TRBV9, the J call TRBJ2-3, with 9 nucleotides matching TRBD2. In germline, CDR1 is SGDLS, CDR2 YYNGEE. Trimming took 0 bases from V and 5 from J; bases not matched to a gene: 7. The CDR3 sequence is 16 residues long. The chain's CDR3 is CASSVAGAGGLDTQYF. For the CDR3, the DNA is TGTGCCAGCAGCGTAGCGGGAGCGGGAGGTTTAGATACGCAGTATTTT. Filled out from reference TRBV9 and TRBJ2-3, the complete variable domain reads DSGVTQTPKHLITATGQRVTLRCSPRSGDLSVYWYQQSLDQGLQFLIQYYNGEERAKGNILERFSAQQFPDLHSELNLSSLELGDSALYFCASSVAGAGGLDTQYFGPGTRLTVL.

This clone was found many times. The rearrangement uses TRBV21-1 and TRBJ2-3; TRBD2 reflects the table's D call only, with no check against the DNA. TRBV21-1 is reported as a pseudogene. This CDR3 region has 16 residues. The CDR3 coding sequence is TGTGCCAGCAGCAAAGGTACCCGGGGATCCACAGATACGCAGTATTTT. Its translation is CASSKGTRGSTDTQYF.

The CDR3 reads CASSLSGEMGREQYF. DNA for the CDR3: TGTGCCAGCAGCTTATCGGGGGAGATGGGTAGGGAGCAGTACTTC. This chain links TRBV7-2 with TRBJ2-7; TRBD2 might be the D (6 bases). V lost 2 bases and J 7 bases, leaving 18 bases between the germline ends. Germline CDR1 reads SGHTA; CDR2 reads FQGNSA. This CDR3 spans 15 amino acids. Complete variable domain (other parts from reference TRBV7-2 and TRBJ2-7): GAGVSQSPSNKVTEKGKDVELRCDPISGHTALYWYRQSLGQGLEFLIYFQGNSAPDKSGLPSDRFSAERTGGSVSTLTIQRTQQEDSAVYLCASSLSGEMGREQYFGPGTRLTVT.

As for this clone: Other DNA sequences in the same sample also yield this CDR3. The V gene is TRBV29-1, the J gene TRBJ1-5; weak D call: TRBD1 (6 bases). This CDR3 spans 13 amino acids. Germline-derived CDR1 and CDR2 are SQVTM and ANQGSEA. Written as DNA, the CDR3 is TGCAGTACCCAGCAGGGGAGCAATCAGCCCCAGCATTTT. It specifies CSTQQGSNQPQHF.

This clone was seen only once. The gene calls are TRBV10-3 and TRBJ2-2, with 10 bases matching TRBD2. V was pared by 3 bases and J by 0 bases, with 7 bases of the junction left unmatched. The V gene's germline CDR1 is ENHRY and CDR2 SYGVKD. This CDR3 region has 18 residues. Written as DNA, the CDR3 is TGTGCCATCAGTGAAGACTGGACTAGCGGAACGAACACCGGGGAGCTGTTTTTT. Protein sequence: CAISEDWTSGTNTGELFF.

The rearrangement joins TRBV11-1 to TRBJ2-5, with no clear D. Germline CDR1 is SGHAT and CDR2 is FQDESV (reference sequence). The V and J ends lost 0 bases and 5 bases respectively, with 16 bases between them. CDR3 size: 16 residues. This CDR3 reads CASSLAQLGPQETQYF. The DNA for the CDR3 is TGTGCCAGCAGCTTAGCCCAGTTAGGGCCCCAGGAGACCCAGTACTTC. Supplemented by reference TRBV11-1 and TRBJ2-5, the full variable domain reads EAEVAQSPRYKITEKSQAVAFWCDPISGHATLYWYRQILGQGPELLVQFQDESVVDDSQLPKDRFSAERLKGVDSTLKIQPAELGDSAMYLCASSLAQLGPQETQYFGPGTRLLVL.

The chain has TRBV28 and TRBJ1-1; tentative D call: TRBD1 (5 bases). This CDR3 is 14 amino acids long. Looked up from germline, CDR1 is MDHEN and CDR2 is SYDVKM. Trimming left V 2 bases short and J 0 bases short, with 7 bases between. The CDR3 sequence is CASSLDSLNTEAFF. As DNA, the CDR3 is TGTGCCAGCAGTTTAGACAGTTTGAACACTGAAGCTTTCTTT.

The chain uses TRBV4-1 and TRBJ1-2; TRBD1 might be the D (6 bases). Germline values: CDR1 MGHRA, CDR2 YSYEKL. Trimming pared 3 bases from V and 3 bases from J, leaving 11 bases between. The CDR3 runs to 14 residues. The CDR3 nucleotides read TGCGCCAGCAGCCAGGGGCAGGGGTACTATGGCTACACCTTC. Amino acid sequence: CASSQGQGYYGYTF.

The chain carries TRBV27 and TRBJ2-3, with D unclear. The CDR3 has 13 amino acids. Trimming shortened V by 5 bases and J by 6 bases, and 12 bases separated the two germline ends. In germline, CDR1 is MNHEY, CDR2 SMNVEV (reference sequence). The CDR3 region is CASSNSPVDTQYF. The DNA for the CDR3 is TGTGCCAGCAGTAATTCCCCCGTGGATACGCAGTATTTT.

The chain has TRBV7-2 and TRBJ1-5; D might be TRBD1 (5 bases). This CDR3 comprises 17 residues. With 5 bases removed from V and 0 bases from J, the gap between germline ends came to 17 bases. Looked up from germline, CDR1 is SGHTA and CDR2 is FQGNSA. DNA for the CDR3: TGTGCCAGCAGCCCCCGGGGCGGCAGAGCTAGCAATCAGCCCCAGCATTTT. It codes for CASSPRGGRASNQPQHF.

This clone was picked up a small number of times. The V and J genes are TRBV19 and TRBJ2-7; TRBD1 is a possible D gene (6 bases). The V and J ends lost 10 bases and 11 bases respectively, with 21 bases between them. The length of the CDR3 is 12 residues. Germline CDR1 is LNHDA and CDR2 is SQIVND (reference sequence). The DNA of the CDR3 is TGTGCCAATAGGACAGCTCTACCCTGTAAGTACTTC. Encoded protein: CANRTALPCKYF.

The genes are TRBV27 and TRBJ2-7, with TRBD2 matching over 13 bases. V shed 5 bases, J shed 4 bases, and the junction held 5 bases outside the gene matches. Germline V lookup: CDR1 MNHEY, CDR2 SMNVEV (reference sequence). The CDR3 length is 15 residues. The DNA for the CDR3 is TGTGCCAGCAGTCCCGGACTAGCGGGAGAGTACGAGCAGTACTTC. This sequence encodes CASSPGLAGEYEQYF.

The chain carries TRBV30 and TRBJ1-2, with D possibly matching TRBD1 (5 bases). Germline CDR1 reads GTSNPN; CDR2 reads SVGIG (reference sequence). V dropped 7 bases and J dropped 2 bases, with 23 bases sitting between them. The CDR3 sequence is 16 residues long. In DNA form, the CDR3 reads TGTGCCTACCGAGAGACAGTGAAGTCTCTAAACTATGGCTACACCTTC. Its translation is CAYRETVKSLNYGYTF.

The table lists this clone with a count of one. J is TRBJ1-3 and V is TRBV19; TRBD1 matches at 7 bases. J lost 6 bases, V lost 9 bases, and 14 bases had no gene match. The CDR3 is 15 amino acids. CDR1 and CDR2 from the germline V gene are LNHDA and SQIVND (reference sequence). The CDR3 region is CASTRTGKRQNTIYF. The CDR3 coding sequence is TGTGCCAGCACCAGGACAGGAAAACGCCAAAACACCATATATTTT.

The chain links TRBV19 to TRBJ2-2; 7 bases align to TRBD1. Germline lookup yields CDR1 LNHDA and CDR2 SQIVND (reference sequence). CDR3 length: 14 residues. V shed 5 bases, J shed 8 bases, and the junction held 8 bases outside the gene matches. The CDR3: CASSLGGREGELFF. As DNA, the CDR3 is TGTGCCAGTAGTTTAGGGGGCAGAGAAGGGGAGCTGTTTTTT.

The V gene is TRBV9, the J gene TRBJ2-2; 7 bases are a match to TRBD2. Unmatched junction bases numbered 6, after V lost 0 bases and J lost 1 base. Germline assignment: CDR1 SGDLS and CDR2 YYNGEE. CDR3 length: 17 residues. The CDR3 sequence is CASSVDSSGWNTGELFF. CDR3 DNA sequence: TGTGCCAGCAGCGTAGACAGTAGCGGGTGGAACACCGGGGAGCTGTTTTTT.

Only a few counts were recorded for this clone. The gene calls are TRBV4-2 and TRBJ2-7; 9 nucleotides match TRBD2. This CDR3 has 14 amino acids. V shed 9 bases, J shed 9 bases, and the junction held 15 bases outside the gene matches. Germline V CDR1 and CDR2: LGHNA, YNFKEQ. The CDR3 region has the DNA TGTGCCAGAATAGCGGGAGACCCATCCAGAGTGCAGTACTTC. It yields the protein CARIAGDPSRVQYF.

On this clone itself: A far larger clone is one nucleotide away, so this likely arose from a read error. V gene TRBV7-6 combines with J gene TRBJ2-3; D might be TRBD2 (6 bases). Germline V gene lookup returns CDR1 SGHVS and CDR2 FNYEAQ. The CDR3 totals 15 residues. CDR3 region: CTSSLVGGRTDTQYF. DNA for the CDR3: TGTACCAGCAGCTTAGTCGGGGGAAGGACAGATACGCAGTATTTT.

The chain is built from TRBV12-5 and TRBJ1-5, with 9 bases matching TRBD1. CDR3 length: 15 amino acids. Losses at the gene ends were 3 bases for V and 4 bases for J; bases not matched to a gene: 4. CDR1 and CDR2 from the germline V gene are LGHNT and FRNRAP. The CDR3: CASGFRTGENQPQHF. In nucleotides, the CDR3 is TGTGCTAGTGGTTTTCGGACAGGGGAAAATCAGCCCCAGCATTTT.

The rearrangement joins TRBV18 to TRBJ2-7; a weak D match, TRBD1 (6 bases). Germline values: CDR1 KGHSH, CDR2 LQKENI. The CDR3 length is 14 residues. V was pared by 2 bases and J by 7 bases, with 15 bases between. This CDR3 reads CASSPAGTPGEQYF. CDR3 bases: TGTGCCAGCTCACCAGCAGGGACACCTGGGGAGCAGTACTTC.

CDR3 sequence: CASSGRISSGANVLTF. The CDR3 region has the DNA TGTGCCAGCAGCGGCCGGATAAGCTCTGGGGCCAACGTCCTGACTTTC. V is TRBV27 and J is TRBJ2-6, with D hard to call. The germline gives CDR1 MNHEY, CDR2 SMNVEV (reference sequence). With 6 bases removed from V and 0 bases from J, the gap between germline ends came to 12 bases. The CDR3 loop spans 16 amino acids. Full variable domain (missing parts from reference TRBV27 and TRBJ2-6): EAQVTQNPRYLITVTGKKLTVTCSQNMNHEYMSWYRQDPGLGLRQIYYSMNVEVTDKGDVPEGYKVSRKEKRNFPLILESPSPNQTSLYFCASSGRISSGANVLTFGAGSRLTVL.

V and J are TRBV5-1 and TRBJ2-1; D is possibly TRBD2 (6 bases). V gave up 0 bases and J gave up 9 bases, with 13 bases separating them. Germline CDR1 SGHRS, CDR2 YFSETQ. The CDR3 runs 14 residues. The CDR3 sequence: CASSLDPHGGEQFF. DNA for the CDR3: TGCGCCAGCAGCTTGGACCCCCACGGGGGTGAGCAGTTCTTC.

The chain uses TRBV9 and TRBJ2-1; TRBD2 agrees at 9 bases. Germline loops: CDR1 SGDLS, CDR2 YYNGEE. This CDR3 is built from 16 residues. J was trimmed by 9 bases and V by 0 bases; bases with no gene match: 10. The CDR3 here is CASSVVGIAGASEQFF. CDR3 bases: TGTGCCAGCAGCGTAGTCGGAATAGCGGGAGCGAGTGAGCAGTTCTTC.

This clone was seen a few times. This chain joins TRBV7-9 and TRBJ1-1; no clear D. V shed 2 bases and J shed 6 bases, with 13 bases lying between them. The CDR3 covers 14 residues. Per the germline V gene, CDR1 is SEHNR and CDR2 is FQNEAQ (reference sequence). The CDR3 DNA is TGTGCCAGCAGCTTATCCAGTTCGGCGGCTGAAGCTTTCTTT. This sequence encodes CASSLSSSAAEAFF.

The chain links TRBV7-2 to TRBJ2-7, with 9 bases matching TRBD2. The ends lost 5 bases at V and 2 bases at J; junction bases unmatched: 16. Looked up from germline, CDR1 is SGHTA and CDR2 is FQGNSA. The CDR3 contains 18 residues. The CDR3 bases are TGTGCCAGCAGCGCGGGTCGGGTAGGGCTAGCGGGAACCTACGAGCAGTACTTC. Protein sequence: CASSAGRVGLAGTYEQYF.

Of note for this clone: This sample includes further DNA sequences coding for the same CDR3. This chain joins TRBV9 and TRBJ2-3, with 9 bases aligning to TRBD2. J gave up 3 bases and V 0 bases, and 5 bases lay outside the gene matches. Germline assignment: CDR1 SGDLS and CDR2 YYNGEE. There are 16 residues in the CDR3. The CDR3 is CASSVGAGGGTDTQYF. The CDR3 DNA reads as TGTGCCAGCAGCGTAGGTGCGGGAGGGGGTACAGATACGCAGTATTTT.

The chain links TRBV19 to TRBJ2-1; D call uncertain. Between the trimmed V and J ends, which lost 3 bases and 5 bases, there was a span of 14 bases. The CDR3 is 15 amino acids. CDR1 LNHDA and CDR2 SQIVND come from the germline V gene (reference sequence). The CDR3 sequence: CASSIWRRLNNEQFF. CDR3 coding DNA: TGTGCCAGTAGTATCTGGCGAAGGTTGAACAATGAGCAGTTCTTC.